This T cell receptor beta chain was recorded in a study of blood T cell repertoires in COVID-19. Study information: Acute and convalescent COVID-19 samples came from the United States, Italy and Spain. T cells, B-cell-depleted T cells, or PBMCs provided the cDNA or gDNA that served as material.

Under the authors' procedure: The assay estimated nucleated cells by amplifying reference gene primers. Clones were sequenced by immunoSEQ multiplex PCR, and TCRdb holds only the in-frame ones, with some missing. Clone size and V and J calls were adopted from that table, with D and trimming inferred from the DNA. The sample shows about 98,000 clones, more than 75% of them seen only once. This CDR3 is 20 amino acids long. V lost 1 base, J lost 2 bases, and 21 bases lay in between. CDR1 is LNHNV, CDR2 YYDKDF, per germline (reference sequence). This sequence was found in a man aged 45-65 years with acute or convalescent COVID-19. This chain connects TRBV15 to TRBJ2-6; TRBD1 might be the D (6 bases). The source material was peripheral blood. CDR3 coding DNA: TGTGCCACCAGCAGAGTGGGGGCCGTGGGGGCGTGGGCTGGGGCCAACGTCCTGACTTTC. Translated: CATSRVGAVGAWAGANVLTF.